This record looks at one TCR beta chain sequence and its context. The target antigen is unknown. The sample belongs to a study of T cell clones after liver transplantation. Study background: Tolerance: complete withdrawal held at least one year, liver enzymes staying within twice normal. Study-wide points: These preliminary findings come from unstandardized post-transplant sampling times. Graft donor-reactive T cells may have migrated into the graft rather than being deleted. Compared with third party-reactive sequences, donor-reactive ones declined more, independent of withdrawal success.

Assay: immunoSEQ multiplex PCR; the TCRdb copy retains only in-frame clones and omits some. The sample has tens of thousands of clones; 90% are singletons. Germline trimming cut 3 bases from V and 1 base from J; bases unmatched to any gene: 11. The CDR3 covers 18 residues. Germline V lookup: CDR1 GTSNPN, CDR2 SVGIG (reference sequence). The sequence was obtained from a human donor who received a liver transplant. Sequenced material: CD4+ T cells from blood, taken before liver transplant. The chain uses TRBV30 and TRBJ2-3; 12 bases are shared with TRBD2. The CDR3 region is CAWSPGTSGFRGTDTQYF. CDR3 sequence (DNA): TGTGCCTGGAGCCCCGGGACTAGCGGGTTCAGGGGCACAGATACGCAGTATTTT.